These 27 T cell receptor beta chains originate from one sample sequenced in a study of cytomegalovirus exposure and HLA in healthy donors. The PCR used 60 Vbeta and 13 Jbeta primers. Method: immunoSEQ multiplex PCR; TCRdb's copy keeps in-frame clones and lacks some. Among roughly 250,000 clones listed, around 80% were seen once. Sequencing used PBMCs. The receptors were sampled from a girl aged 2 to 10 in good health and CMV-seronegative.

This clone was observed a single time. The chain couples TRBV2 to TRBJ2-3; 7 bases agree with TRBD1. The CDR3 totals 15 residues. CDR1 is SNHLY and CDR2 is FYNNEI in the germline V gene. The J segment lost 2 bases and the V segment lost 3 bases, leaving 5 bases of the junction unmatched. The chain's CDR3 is CASSDLGTDTDTQYF. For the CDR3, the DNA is TGTGCCAGCAGTGATTTGGGGACAGACACAGATACGCAGTATTTT.

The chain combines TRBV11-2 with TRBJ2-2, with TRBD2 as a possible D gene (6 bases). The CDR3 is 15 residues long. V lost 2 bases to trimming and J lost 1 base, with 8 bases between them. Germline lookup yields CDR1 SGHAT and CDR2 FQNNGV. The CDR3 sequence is CASSLMGGNTGELFF. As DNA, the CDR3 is TGTGCCAGCAGCTTAATGGGGGGGAACACCGGGGAGCTGTTTTTT. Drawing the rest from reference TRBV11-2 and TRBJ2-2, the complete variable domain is EAGVAQSPRYKIIEKRQSVAFWCNPISGHATLYWYQQILGQGPKLLIQFQNNGVVDDSQLPKDRFSAERLKGVDSTLKIQPAKLEDSAVYLCASSLMGGNTGELFFGEGSRLTVL.

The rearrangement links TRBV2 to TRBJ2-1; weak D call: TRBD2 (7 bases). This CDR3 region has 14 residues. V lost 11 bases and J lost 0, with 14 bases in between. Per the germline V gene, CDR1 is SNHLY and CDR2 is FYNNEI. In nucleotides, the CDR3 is TGTGCCCCCGGGGGGCGCAGCTCCTACAATGAGCAGTTCTTC. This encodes CAPGGRSSYNEQFF.

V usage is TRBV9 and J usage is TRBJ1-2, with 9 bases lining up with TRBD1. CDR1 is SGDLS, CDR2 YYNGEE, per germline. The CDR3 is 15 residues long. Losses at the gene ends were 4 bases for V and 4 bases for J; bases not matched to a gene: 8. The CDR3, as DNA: TGTGCCAGCAGCCCGACGGACAGGGGTGGCTATGGCTACACCTTC. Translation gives CASSPTDRGGYGYTF. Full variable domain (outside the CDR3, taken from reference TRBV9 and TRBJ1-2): DSGVTQTPKHLITATGQRVTLRCSPRSGDLSVYWYQQSLDQGLQFLIQYYNGEERAKGNILERFSAQQFPDLHSELNLSSLELGDSALYFCASSPTDRGGYGYTFGSGTRLTVV.

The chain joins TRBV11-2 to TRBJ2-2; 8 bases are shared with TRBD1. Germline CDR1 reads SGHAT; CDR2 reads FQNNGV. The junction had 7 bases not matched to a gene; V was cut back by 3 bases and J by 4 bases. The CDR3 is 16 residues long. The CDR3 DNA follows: TGTGCCAGCAGCTTTAGGACAGGGAATGGCACCGGGGAGCTGTTTTTT. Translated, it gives CASSFRTGNGTGELFF.

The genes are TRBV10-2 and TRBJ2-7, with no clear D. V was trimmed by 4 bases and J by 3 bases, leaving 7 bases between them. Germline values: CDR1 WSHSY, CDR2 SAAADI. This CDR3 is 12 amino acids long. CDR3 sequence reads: CASSVSIYEQYF. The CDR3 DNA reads TGCGCCAGCAGTGTATCTATCTACGAGCAGTACTTC.

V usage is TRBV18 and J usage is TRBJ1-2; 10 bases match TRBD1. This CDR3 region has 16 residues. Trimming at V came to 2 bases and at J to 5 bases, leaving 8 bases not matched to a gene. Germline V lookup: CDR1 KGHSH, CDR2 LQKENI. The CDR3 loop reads CASSPGDRGLWYGYTF. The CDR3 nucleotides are TGTGCCAGCTCACCAGGCGACAGGGGGCTTTGGTATGGCTACACCTTC.

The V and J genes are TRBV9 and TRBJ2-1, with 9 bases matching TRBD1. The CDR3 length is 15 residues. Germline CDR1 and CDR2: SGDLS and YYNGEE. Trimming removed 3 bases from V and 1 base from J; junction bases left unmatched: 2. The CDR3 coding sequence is TGTGCCAGCAGCGAAGGACAGGGGTCCTACAATGAGCAGTTCTTC. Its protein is CASSEGQGSYNEQFF.

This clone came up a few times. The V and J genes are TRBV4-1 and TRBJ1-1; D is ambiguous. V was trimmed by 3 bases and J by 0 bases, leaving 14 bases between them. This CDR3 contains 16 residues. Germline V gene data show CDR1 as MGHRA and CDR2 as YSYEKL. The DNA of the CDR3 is TGCGCCAGCAGCCACCGAATGGGGAGGATGAACACTGAAGCTTTCTTT. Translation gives CASSHRMGRMNTEAFF.

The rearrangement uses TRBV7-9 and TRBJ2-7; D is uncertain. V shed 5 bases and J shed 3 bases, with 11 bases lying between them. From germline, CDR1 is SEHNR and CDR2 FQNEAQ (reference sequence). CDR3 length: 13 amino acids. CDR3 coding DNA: TGTGCCAGCAGCCCTCGGGTTCACTACGAGCAGTACTTC. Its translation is CASSPRVHYEQYF.

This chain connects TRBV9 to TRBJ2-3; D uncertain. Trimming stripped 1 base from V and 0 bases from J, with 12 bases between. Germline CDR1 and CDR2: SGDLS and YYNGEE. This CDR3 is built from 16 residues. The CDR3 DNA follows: TGTGCCAGCAGCGTAACGCGTGCGTCTAGCACAGATACGCAGTATTTT. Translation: CASSVTRASSTDTQYF.

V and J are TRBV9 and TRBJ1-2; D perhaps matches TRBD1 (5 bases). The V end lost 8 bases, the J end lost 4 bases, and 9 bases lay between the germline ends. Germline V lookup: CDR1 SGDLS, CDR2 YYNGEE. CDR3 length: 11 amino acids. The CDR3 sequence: CASQGLYGYTF. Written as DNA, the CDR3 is TGTGCCAGTCAGGGTCTCTATGGCTACACCTTC.

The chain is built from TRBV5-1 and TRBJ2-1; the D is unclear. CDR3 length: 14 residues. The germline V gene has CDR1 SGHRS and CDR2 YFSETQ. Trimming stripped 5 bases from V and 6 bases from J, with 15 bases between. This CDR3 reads CASSPSVPSNEQFF. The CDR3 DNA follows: TGCGCCAGCAGTCCGAGCGTCCCGTCCAATGAGCAGTTCTTC.

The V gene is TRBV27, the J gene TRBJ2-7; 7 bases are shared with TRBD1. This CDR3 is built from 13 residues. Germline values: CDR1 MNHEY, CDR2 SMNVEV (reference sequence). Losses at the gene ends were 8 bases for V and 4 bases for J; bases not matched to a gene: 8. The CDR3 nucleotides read TGTGCCAGCGGGCCGAGACAGGGTTACGAGCAGTACTTC. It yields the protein CASGPRQGYEQYF.

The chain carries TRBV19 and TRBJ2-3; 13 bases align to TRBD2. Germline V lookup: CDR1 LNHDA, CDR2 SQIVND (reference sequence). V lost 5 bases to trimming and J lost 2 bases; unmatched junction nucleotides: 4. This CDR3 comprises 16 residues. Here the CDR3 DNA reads TGTGCCAGTAGTCAACTAGCGGGGGGGACCACAGATACGCAGTATTTT. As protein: CASSQLAGGTTDTQYF.

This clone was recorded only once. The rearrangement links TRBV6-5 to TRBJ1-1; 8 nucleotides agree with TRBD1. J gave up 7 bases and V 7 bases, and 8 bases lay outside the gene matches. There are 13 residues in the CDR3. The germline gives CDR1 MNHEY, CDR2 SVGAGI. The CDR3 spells CASTPRQGREAFF. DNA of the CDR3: TGTGCCAGCACCCCAAGACAGGGGCGTGAAGCTTTCTTT.

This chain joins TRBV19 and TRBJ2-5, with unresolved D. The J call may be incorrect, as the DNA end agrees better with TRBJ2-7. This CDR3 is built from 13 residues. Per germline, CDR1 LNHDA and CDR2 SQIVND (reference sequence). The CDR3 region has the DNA TGTGCCAGTAGTATGGCTAGAACCTACGAGCAGTACTTC. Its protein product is CASSMARTYEQYF.

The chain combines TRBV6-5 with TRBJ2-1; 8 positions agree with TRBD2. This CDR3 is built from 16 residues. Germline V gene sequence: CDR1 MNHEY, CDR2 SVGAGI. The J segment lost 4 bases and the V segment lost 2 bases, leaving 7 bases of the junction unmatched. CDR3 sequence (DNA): TGTGCCAGCAGTTACACTAGCGGAGTGGGGTACAATGAGCAGTTCTTC. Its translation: CASSYTSGVGYNEQFF.

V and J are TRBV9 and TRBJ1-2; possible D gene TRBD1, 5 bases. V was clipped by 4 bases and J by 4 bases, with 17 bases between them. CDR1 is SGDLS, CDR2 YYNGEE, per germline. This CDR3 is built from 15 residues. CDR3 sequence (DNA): TGTGCCAGCAGCCCCCGGGGAGGGGCGAGCTATGGCTACACCTTC. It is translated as CASSPRGGASYGYTF.

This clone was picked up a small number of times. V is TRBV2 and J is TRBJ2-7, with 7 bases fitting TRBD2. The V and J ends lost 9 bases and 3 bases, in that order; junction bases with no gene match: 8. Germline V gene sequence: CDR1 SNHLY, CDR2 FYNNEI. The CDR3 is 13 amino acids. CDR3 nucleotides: TGTGCCAGTTACCGGGACTACATCTACGAGCAGTACTTC. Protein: CASYRDYIYEQYF.

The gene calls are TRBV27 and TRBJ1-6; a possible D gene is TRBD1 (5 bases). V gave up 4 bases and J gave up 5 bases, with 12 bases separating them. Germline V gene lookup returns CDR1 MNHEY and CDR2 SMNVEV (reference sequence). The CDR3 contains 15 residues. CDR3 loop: CASSSQGVHNSPLHF. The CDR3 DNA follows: TGTGCCAGCAGTTCCCAGGGTGTACATAATTCACCCCTCCACTTT.

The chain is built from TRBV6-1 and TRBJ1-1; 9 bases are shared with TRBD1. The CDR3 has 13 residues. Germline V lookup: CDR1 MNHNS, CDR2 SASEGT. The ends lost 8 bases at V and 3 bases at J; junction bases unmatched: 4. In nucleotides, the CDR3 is TGTGCCAGCCGGGACAGGGATTACACTGAAGCTTTCTTT. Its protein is CASRDRDYTEAFF.

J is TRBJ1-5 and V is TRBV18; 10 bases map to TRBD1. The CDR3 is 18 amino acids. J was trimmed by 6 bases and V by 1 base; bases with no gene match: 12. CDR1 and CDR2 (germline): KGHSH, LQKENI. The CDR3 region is CASSPRWGQGKSGQPQHF. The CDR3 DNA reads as TGTGCCAGCTCACCACGGTGGGGACAGGGGAAATCGGGTCAGCCCCAGCATTTT. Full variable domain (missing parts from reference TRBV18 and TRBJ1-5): NAGVMQNPRHLVRRRGQEARLRCSPMKGHSHVYWYRQLPEEGLKFMVYLQKENIIDESGMPKERFSAEFPKEGPSILRIQQVVRGDSAAYFCASSPRWGQGKSGQPQHFGDGTRLSIL.

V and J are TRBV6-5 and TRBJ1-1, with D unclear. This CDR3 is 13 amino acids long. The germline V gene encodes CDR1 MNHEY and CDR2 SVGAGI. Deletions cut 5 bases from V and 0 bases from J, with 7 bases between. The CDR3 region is CASSEVLNTEAFF. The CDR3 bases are TGTGCCAGCAGTGAGGTTTTGAACACTGAAGCTTTCTTT.

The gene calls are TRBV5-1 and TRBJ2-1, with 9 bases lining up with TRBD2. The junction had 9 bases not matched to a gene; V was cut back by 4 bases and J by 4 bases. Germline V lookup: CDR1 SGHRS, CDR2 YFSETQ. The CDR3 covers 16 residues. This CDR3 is CASSLISGRVYNEQFF. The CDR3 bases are TGCGCCAGCAGCCTCATTAGCGGGAGAGTTTACAATGAGCAGTTCTTC.

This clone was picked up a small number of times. CDR3 sequence reads: CASSDRIYGYTF. In DNA, the CDR3 is TGCGCCAGCAGTGACAGAATCTATGGCTACACCTTC. The chain uses TRBV10-2 and TRBJ1-2; no firm D call. This CDR3 region has 12 residues. Germline assignment: CDR1 WSHSY and CDR2 SAAADI. Trimming removed 3 bases at V and 4 bases at J, with 6 bases between.

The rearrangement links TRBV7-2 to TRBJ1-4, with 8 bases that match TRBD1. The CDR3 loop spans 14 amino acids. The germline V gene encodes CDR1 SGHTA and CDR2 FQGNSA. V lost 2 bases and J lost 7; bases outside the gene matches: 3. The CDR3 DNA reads TGTGCCAGCAGCTTAAGACAGGGGACTGAAAAACTGTTTTTT. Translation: CASSLRQGTEKLFF.